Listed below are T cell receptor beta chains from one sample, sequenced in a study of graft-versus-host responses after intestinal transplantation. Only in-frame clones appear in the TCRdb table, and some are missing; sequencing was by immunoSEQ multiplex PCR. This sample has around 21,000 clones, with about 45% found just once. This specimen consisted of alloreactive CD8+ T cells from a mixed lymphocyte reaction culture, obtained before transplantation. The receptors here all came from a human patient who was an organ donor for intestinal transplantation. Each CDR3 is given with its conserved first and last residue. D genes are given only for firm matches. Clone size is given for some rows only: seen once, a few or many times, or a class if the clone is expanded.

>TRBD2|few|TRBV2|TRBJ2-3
CASSATSGRFTDTQYF
TGTGCCAGCAGTGCGACTAGCGGGAGATTCACAGATACGCAGTATTTT
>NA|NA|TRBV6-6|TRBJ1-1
CASSYSVEIPNTEAFF
TGTGCCAGCAGTTACTCGGTGGAGATCCCGAACACTGAAGCTTTCTTT
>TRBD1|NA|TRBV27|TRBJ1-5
CASSWGQGRQPQHF
TGTGCCAGCAGTTGGGGACAGGGACGGCAGCCCCAGCATTTT
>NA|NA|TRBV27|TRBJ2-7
CASSWDFYEQYF
TGTGCCAGCAGTTGGGATTTCTACGAGCAGTACTTC
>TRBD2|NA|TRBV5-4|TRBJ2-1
CASSLAGGLAVYNEQFF
TGTGCCAGCAGCTTGGCCGGGGGACTAGCGGTCTACAATGAGCAGTTCTTC
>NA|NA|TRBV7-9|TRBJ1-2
CASSTRPPGGYGYTF
TGTGCCAGCAGCACCCGACCTCCTGGGGGCTATGGCTACACCTTC
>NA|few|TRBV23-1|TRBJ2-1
CASSLPPCLGRGQFF
TGCGCCAGCAGTCTCCCCCCCTGTTTAGGGAGAGGGCAGTTCTTC